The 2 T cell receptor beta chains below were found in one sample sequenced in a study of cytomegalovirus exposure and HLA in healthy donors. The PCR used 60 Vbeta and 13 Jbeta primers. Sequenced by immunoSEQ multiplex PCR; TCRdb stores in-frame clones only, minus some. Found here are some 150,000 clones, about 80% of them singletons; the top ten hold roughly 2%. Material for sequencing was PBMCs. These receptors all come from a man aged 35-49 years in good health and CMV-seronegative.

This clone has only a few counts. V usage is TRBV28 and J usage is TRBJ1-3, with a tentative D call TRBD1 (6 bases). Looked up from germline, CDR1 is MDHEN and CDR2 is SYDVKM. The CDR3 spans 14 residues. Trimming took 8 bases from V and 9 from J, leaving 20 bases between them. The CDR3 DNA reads TGTGCCAGCTTTTCCGAAACAGGGTATCGCACCATATATTTT. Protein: CASFSETGYRTIYF.

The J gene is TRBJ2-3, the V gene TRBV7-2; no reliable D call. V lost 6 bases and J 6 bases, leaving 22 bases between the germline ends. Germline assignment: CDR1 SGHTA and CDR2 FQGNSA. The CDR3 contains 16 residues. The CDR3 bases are TGTGCCAGCAGTTCCTCGGCACAGTTCTGGTCTGATACGCAGTATTTT. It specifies CASSSSAQFWSDTQYF.